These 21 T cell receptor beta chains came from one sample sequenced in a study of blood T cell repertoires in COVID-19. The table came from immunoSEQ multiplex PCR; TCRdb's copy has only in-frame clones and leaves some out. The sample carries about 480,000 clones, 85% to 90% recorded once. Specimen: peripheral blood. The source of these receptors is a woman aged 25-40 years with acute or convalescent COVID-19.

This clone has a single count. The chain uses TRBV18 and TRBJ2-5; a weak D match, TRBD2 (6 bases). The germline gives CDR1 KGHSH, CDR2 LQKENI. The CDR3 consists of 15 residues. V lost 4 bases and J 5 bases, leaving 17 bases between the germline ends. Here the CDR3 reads CASSLRDSGEETQYF. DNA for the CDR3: TGTGCCAGCTCACTTCGGGACTCCGGAGAGGAGACCCAGTACTTC.

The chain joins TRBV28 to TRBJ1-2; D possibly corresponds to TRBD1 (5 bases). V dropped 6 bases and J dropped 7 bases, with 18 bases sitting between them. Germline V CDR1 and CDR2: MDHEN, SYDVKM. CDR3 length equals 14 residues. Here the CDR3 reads CASRPPQPRVGYTF. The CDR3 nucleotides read TGTGCCAGCAGACCCCCCCAACCCAGGGTTGGCTACACCTTC.

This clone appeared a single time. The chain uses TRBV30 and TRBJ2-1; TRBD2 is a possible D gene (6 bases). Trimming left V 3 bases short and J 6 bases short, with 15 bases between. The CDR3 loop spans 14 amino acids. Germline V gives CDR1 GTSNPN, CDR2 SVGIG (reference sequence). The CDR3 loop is CAWRLSGLRNEQFF. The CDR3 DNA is TGTGCCTGGAGGCTTTCCGGACTACGCAATGAGCAGTTCTTC.

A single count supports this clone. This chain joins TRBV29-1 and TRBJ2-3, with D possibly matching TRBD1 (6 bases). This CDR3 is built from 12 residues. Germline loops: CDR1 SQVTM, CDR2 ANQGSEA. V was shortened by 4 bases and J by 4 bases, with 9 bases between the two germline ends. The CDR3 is CSVARQADTQYF. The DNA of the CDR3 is TGCAGCGTTGCGAGACAGGCAGATACGCAGTATTTT.

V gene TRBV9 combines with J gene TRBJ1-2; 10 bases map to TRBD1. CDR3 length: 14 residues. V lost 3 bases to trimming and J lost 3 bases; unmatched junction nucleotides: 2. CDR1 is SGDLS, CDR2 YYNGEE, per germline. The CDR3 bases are TGTGCCAGCAGCGAGGGACAGGGGCACTATGGCTACACCTTC. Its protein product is CASSEGQGHYGYTF.

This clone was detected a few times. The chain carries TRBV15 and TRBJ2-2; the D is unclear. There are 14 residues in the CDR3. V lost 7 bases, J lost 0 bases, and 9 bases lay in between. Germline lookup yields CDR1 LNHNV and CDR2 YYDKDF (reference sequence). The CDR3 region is CATKETSNTGELFF. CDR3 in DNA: TGTGCCACCAAAGAGACATCGAACACCGGGGAGCTGTTTTTT.

CDR3 sequence reads: CASSLGLAGPQPQHF. In nucleotides, the CDR3 is TGTGCCAGCAGTTTAGGTTTGGCAGGGCCTCAGCCCCAGCATTTT. J is TRBJ1-5 and V is TRBV28; the D gene is possibly TRBD1 (5 bases). Germline V gene sequence: CDR1 MDHEN, CDR2 SYDVKM. V dropped 2 bases and J dropped 6 bases, with 14 bases sitting between them. The CDR3 has 15 residues.

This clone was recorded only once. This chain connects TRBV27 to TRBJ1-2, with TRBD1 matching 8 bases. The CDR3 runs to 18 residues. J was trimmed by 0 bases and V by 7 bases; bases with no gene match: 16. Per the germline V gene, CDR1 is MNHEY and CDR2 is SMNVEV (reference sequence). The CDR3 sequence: CASIRLRFGTGTNYGYTF. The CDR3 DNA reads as TGTGCCAGCATCCGACTCCGATTCGGGACAGGAACTAACTATGGCTACACCTTC.

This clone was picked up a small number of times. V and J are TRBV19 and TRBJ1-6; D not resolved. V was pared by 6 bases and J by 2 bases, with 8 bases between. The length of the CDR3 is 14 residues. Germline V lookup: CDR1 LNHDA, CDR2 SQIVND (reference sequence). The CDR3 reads CASSPGTYNSPLHF. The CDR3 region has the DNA TGTGCCAGTAGCCCCGGGACCTATAATTCACCCCTCCACTTT.

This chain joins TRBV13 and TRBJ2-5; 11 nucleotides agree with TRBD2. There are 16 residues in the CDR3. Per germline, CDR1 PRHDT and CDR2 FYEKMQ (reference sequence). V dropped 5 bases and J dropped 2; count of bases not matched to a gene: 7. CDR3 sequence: CASSQRSSGGQETQYF. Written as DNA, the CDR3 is TGTGCCAGCAGCCAACGTTCTAGCGGGGGGCAAGAGACCCAGTACTTC.

The DNA for the CDR3 is TGTGCCAGTAGTACGAGACAGCGCTCTAATTCACCCCTCCACTTT. Translation: CASSTRQRSNSPLHF. The J gene is TRBJ1-6, the V gene TRBV19; D may be TRBD1 (5 bases). Germline-derived CDR1 and CDR2 are LNHDA and SQIVND (reference sequence). CDR3 size: 15 residues. Deletions cut 4 bases from V and 6 bases from J, with 13 bases between.

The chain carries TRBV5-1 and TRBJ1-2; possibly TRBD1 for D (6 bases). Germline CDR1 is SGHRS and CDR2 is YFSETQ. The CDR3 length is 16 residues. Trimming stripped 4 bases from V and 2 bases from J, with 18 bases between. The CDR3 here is CASSAIGGPSNYGYTF. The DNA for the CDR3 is TGCGCCAGCAGCGCCATCGGGGGGCCTTCCAACTATGGCTACACCTTC.

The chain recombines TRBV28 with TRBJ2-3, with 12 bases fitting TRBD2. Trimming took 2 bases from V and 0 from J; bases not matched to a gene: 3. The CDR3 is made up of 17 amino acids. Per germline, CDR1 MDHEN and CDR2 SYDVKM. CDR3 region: CASSLGLAGMSTDTQYF. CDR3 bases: TGTGCCAGCAGTTTAGGACTAGCGGGGATGAGCACAGATACGCAGTATTTT.

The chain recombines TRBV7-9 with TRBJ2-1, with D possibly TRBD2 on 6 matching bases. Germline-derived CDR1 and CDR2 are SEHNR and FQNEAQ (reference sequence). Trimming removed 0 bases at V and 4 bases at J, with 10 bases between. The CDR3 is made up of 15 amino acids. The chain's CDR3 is CASSLAGGIYNEQFF. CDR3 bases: TGTGCCAGCAGCTTAGCGGGGGGTATATACAATGAGCAGTTCTTC. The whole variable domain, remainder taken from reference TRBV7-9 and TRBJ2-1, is DTGVSQNPRHKITKRGQNVTFRCDPISEHNRLYWYRQTLGQGPEFLTYFQNEAQLEKSRLLSDRFSAERPKGSFSTLEIQRTEQGDSAMYLCASSLAGGIYNEQFFGPGTRLTVL.

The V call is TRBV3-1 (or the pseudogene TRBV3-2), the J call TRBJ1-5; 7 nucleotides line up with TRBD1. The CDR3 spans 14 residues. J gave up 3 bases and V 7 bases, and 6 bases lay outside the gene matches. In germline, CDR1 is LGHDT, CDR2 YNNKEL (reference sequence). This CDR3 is CASTQGTANQPQHF. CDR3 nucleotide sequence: TGTGCCAGCACCCAGGGGACAGCCAATCAGCCCCAGCATTTT.

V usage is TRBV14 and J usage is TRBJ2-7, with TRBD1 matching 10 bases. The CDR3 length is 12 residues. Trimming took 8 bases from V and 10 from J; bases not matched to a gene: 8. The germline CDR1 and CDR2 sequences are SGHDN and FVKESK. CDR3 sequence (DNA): TGTGCCAGCGGGGGCCGGGACAGGGGACAGTACTTC. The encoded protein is CASGGRDRGQYF.

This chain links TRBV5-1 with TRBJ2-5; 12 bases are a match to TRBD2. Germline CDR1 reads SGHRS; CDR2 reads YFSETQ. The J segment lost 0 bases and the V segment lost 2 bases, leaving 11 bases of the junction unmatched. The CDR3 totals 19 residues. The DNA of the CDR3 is TGCGCCAGCAGCTTATCAACTAGCGGGGGGACTACGTACCAAGAGACCCAGTACTTC. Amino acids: CASSLSTSGGTTYQETQYF.

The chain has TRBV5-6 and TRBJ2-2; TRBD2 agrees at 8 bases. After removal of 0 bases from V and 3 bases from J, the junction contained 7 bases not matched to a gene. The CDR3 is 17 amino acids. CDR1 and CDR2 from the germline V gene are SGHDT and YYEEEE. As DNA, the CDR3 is TGTGCCAGCAGCTTGGGGGGACTAGACCTCTACACCGGGGAGCTGTTTTTT. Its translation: CASSLGGLDLYTGELFF.

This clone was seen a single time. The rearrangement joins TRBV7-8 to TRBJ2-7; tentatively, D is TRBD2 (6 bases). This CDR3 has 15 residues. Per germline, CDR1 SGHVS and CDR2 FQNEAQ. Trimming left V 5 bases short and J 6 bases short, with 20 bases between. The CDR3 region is CASSRGLLPSREQYF. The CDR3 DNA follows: TGTGCCAGCAGCCGGGGACTGCTTCCGTCGCGCGAGCAGTACTTC.

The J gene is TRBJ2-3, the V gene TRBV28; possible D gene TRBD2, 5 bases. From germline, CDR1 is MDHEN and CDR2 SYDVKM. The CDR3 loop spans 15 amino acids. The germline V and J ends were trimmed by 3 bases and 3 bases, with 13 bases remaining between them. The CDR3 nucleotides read TGTGCCAGCAGTTTGTCGGGGAAGTTAACAGATACGCAGTATTTT. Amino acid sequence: CASSLSGKLTDTQYF. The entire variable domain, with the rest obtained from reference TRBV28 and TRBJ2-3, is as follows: DVKVTQSSRYLVKRTGEKVFLECVQDMDHENMFWYRQDPGLGLRLIYFSYDVKMKEKGDIPEGYSVSREKKERFSLILESASTNQTSMYLCASSLSGKLTDTQYFGPGTRLTVL.

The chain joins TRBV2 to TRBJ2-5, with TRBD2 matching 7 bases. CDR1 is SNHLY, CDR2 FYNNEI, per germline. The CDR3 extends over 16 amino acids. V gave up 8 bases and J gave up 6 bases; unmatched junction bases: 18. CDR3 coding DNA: TGTGCCAGCGGCCCCGGGGCGGGGACTACCCGAAAGACCCAGTACTTC. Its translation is CASGPGAGTTRKTQYF. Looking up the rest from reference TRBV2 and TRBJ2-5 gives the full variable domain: EPEVTQTPSHQVTQMGQEVILRCVPISNHLYFYWYRQILGQKVEFLVSFYNNEISEKSEIFDDQFSVERPDGSNFTLKIRSTKLEDSAMYFCASGPGAGTTRKTQYFGPGTRLLVL.